The text below deals with one T cell receptor (beta chain). Its antigen is unidentified. The CDR3 has 15 amino acids. Trimming stripped 0 bases from V and 1 base from J, with 9 bases between. CDR1 and CDR2 from the germline V gene are SGHNT and YYREEE (reference sequence). This sample's time point: blood 4 weeks post-SBRT, at nephrectomy. Treatment indicated: 15 Gy SBRT to primary tumor, nephrectomy 4 weeks later. Nephrectomy followed 15 Gy stereotactic body radiation by 4 weeks. The patient's renal cell carcinoma had clear cell pathology. The sample is drawn from a study of radiation and T cells in renal cell carcinoma. General study results and limits: In blood, top tumor clones expanded by 2 weeks, shrinking by 4.

Profiled with immunoSEQ multiplex PCR; TCRdb holds only in-frame clones, not every one. The repertoire holds some 100,000 clones, roughly 88% seen once, with under 8.5% in the top ten. The sample here was blood, taken from a patient whose treatment included radiotherapy and nephrectomy. The chain employs TRBV5-4 and TRBJ2-3, with a possible D match to TRBD2 (6 bases). The clonotype originates from a man in his 60s with renal cell carcinoma. The CDR3 loop is CASSLGVAGTDTQYF. CDR3 nucleotide sequence: TGTGCCAGCAGCTTGGGGGTAGCGGGCACAGATACGCAGTATTTT.